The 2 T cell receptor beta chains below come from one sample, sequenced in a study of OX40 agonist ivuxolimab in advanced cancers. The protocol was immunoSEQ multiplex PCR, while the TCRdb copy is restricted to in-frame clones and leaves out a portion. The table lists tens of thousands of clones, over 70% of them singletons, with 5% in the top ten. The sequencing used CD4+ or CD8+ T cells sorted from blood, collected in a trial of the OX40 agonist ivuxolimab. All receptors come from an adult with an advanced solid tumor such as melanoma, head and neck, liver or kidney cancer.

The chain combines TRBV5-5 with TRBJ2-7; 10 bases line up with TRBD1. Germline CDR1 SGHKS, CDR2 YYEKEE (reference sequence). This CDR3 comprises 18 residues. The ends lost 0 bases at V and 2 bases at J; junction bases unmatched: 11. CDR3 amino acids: CASSLAIGTGALAYEQYF. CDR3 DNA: TGTGCCAGCAGCTTGGCCATCGGGACAGGGGCGTTAGCCTACGAGCAGTACTTC.

The CDR3 DNA is TGTGCCAGCTCACCCCAGGGACCCGCCCCAGATACGCAGTATTTT. It codes for CASSPQGPAPDTQYF. This chain uses TRBV18 with TRBJ2-3, with D possibly being TRBD1 or TRBD2 (5 bases each). The CDR3 is 15 residues long. Germline V gives CDR1 KGHSH, CDR2 LQKENI. Trimming left V 3 bases short and J 4 bases short, with 14 bases between.